The 12 T cell receptor beta chains reported below all come from one sample, sequenced in a study of cytomegalovirus exposure and HLA in healthy donors. Primers included in the PCR were 60 Vbeta and 13 Jbeta primers. Only in-frame clones appear in the TCRdb table, and some are missing; sequencing was by immunoSEQ multiplex PCR. The table lists approximately 200,000 clones, about 85% of them singletons, with 1% to 1.5% in the top ten. Input material: PBMCs. Receptors were obtained from a human donor in good health.

There are a few counts of this clone. This chain links TRBV6-5 with TRBJ2-5; D may be TRBD2 (6 bases). Trimming took 2 bases from V and 2 from J, leaving 9 bases between them. CDR1 is MNHEY and CDR2 is SVGAGI in the germline V gene. This CDR3 contains 14 residues. Here the CDR3 DNA reads TGTGCCAGCAGTTACACGGGGGTTCAAGAGACCCAGTACTTC. It yields the protein CASSYTGVQETQYF.

This clone was seen more than once but under ten times. The V gene is TRBV7-9, the J gene TRBJ2-7; a weak D match, TRBD1 (5 bases). This CDR3 is 13 amino acids long. Germline lookup yields CDR1 SEHNR and CDR2 FQNEAQ (reference sequence). The V end was cut by 2 bases, the J end by 9 bases, with 14 bases between. The CDR3 loop reads CASSLLQGWSQYF. The CDR3 coding sequence is TGTGCCAGCAGCTTATTGCAGGGTTGGTCGCAGTACTTC. Supplemented by reference TRBV7-9 and TRBJ2-7, the full variable domain reads DTGVSQNPRHKITKRGQNVTFRCDPISEHNRLYWYRQTLGQGPEFLTYFQNEAQLEKSRLLSDRFSAERPKGSFSTLEIQRTEQGDSAMYLCASSLLQGWSQYFGPGTRLTVT.

The chain employs TRBV5-4 and TRBJ2-7; 9 bases map to TRBD2. This CDR3 spans 15 amino acids. Germline V gene sequence: CDR1 SGHNT, CDR2 YYREEE (reference sequence). Losses at the gene ends were 3 bases for V and 4 bases for J; bases not matched to a gene: 8. The CDR3 DNA sequence: TGTGCCAGCAGCTACGTCCCTAGCGGGAATTACGAGCAGTACTTC. Translation gives CASSYVPSGNYEQYF.

This chain links TRBV19 with TRBJ1-2, with D tentatively TRBD1 (6 bases). The CDR3 has 15 residues. V was clipped by 6 bases and J by 8 bases, with 22 bases between them. CDR1 LNHDA and CDR2 SQIVND come from the germline V gene (reference sequence). CDR3 residues: CASSPWTARFFGYTF. The CDR3 DNA follows: TGTGCCAGTAGCCCCTGGACAGCCAGATTTTTCGGCTACACCTTC.

V gene TRBV9 combines with J gene TRBJ2-1, with 8 bases identical to TRBD2. This CDR3 is built from 16 residues. Germline V gene sequence: CDR1 SGDLS, CDR2 YYNGEE. V lost 4 bases to trimming and J lost 5 bases; unmatched junction nucleotides: 11. The CDR3 region is CASSRGGIQSNNEQFF. DNA of the CDR3: TGTGCCAGCAGCCGGGGGGGCATCCAAAGCAACAATGAGCAGTTCTTC.

The chain combines TRBV7-3 with TRBJ2-5; 9 bases agree with TRBD2. With 8 bases clipped from V and 5 bases from J, the junction kept 9 bases outside the gene matches. Germline lookup yields CDR1 SGHTA and CDR2 FQGTGA. This CDR3 is 14 amino acids long. In DNA form, the CDR3 reads TGTGCCAGCGGCGATGGGCGGGAGGGGGAGACCCAGTACTTC. Residues: CASGDGREGETQYF.

Here the CDR3 reads CASSRGIQETQYF. CDR3 DNA: TGTGCCAGCAGCAGGGGAATTCAAGAGACCCAGTACTTC. The rearrangement links TRBV6-5 to TRBJ2-5; tentative D call: TRBD1 (6 bases). Trimming took 6 bases from V and 2 from J, leaving 10 bases between them. This CDR3 has 13 residues. The germline CDR1 and CDR2 sequences are MNHEY and SVGAGI.

CDR3 amino acids: CASSTRDTEAFF. Here the CDR3 DNA reads TGTGCCAGTTCGACTAGGGACACTGAAGCTTTCTTT. The chain joins TRBV2 to TRBJ1-1; no firm D call. Trimming stripped 9 bases from V and 3 bases from J, with 11 bases between. Germline V lookup: CDR1 SNHLY, CDR2 FYNNEI. CDR3 length equals 12 residues.

The chain couples TRBV9 to TRBJ2-7; D might be TRBD2 (6 bases). Per germline, CDR1 SGDLS and CDR2 YYNGEE. The ends were cut back, 0 bases at V and 2 bases at J, with 15 bases in the middle. This CDR3 contains 16 residues. The CDR3 DNA sequence: TGTGCCAGCAGCGTAGGAGCGGGCTCATATGCCTACGAGCAGTACTTC. This encodes CASSVGAGSYAYEQYF.

CDR3 nucleotide sequence: TGTGCCAGTAGTATAGTTCAGGGGGCTCGGGAGACCCAGTACTTC. It codes for CASSIVQGARETQYF. The genes are TRBV19 and TRBJ2-5; 8 nucleotides match TRBD1. CDR3 length: 15 amino acids. Unmatched junction bases numbered 6, after V lost 1 base and J lost 5 bases. In germline, CDR1 is LNHDA, CDR2 SQIVND (reference sequence). Full variable domain (outside the CDR3, taken from reference TRBV19 and TRBJ2-5): DGGITQSPKYLFRKEGQNVTLSCEQNLNHDAMYWYRQDPGQGLRLIYYSQIVNDFQKGDIAEGYSVSREKKESFPLTVTSAQKNPTAFYLCASSIVQGARETQYFGPGTRLLVL.

This chain joins TRBV19 and TRBJ2-3, with D perhaps TRBD1 (6 bases). CDR3 length equals 15 residues. In germline, CDR1 is LNHDA, CDR2 SQIVND (reference sequence). Trimming took 5 bases from V and 0 from J, leaving 12 bases between them. The CDR3 region has the DNA TGTGCCAGTAGTGAACAGGGTTTTAGCACAGATACGCAGTATTTT. It encodes CASSEQGFSTDTQYF.

V gene TRBV4-2 combines with J gene TRBJ2-5; 7 bases map to TRBD2. Germline lookup yields CDR1 LGHNA and CDR2 YNFKEQ. With 1 base clipped from V and 4 bases from J, the junction kept 9 bases outside the gene matches. CDR3 length: 16 residues. CDR3 nucleotides: TGTGCCAGCAGCCAAGGGCCGGGAGGCTCCCCAGAGACCCAGTACTTC. Translation gives CASSQGPGGSPETQYF.